The 12 T cell receptor beta chains reported below all come from one sample, sequenced in a study of T cells after yellow fever vaccination (dated by TCRdb to the late 2010s). The sample's treatment or condition label is to be understood as: live attenuated yellow fever vaccine strain. Library creation used 5' RACE. The instrument was an Illumina NovaSeq 6000. TCRdb took the public reads, trimmed them with fastp at Q25, ran MiXCR for clone calling and kept in-frame beta chains. Identical CDR3 protein sequences are pooled into one entry, listed with their most common genes and DNA. The sample table lists hundreds of thousands of distinct CDR3 sequences, roughly a sixth of them with a count of one. Of the sample, 18% is held by the ten largest clones. The specimen comprised PBMCs, sampled before the yellow fever booster vaccination. These receptors were obtained from a man aged 18 to 30 who received the YFV17D yellow fever vaccine.

This chain links TRBV7-9 with TRBJ1-6; 9 nucleotides match TRBD1. V lost 2 bases and J lost 7; bases outside the gene matches: 6. The CDR3 is 16 amino acids. Germline loops: CDR1 SEHNR, CDR2 FQNEAQ (reference sequence). The CDR3 sequence is CASSLKGQGRNSPLHF. CDR3 DNA sequence: TGTGCCAGCAGCTTAAAAGGACAGGGGCGGAATTCACCCCTCCACTTT.

This clonotype has at least ten counts. The rearrangement uses TRBV5-1 and TRBJ2-3, with 8 bases aligning to TRBD1. The CDR3 totals 13 residues. CDR1 SGHRS and CDR2 YFSETQ come from the germline V gene. Trimming at V came to 7 bases and at J to 4 bases, leaving 5 bases not matched to a gene. CDR3 in amino acids: CASCQGASDTQYF. CDR3 bases: TGCGCCAGCTGCCAGGGGGCGTCAGATACGCAGTATTTT.

There are a few counts of this clonotype. The chain employs TRBV6-5 and TRBJ1-1; D ambiguous. CDR3 size: 15 residues. CDR1 and CDR2 (germline): MNHEY, SVGAGI. Trimming shortened V by 2 bases and J by 6 bases, and 16 bases separated the two germline ends. CDR3 DNA sequence: TGTGCCAGCAGTTACGGTAAGGCCCCGGAGTCTGAAGCTTTCTTT. Amino acid sequence: CASSYGKAPESEAFF.

The rearrangement joins TRBV3-1 to TRBJ2-2; D is unclear. Trimming pared 0 bases from V and 1 base from J, leaving 3 bases between. There are 14 residues in the CDR3. Germline V gene data show CDR1 as LGHDT and CDR2 as YNNKEL (reference sequence). CDR3 sequence (DNA): TGTGCCAGCAGCCAAGAGGGGAACACCGGGGAGCTGTTTTTT. This translates into CASSQEGNTGELFF. Full variable domain (outside the CDR3, taken from reference TRBV3-1 and TRBJ2-2): DTAVSQTPKYLVTQMGNDKSIKCEQNLGHDTMYWYKQDSKKFLKIMFSYNNKELIINETVPNRFSPKSPDKAHLNLHINSLELGDSAVYFCASSQEGNTGELFFGEGSRLTVL.

This chain connects TRBV21-1 to TRBJ2-1; the table's TRBD1 call for D was not verified on the DNA. TRBV21-1 is a recognized pseudogene. This CDR3 is built from 16 residues. DNA for the CDR3: TGTGCCCACTGGGGATGGTGGACAAACTCCTACAATGAGCAGTTCTTC. Encoded protein: CAHWGWWTNSYNEQFF.

The chain uses TRBV7-9 and TRBJ2-5; D possibly matches TRBD1 or TRBD2 (5 bases each). V gave up 5 bases and J gave up 1 base, with 20 bases separating them. This CDR3 has 17 residues. Germline V lookup: CDR1 SEHNR, CDR2 FQNEAQ (reference sequence). As DNA, the CDR3 is TGTGCCAGCAGCACCCCGTGGGGGTTGAACCTCCAAGAGACCCAGTACTTC. Protein: CASSTPWGLNLQETQYF.

V and J are TRBV10-3 and TRBJ2-5; 7 positions agree with TRBD2. The CDR3 runs 17 residues. The germline V gene encodes CDR1 ENHRY and CDR2 SYGVKD. Trimming took 0 bases from V and 1 from J; bases not matched to a gene: 8. Here the CDR3 DNA reads TGTGCCATCAGTGAGTCGGCCGGGGGGTCGGTCCAAGAGACCCAGTACTTC. This translates into CAISESAGGSVQETQYF.

The CDR3 is CASSMRQYNQPQHF. CDR3 nucleotides: TGTGCCAGCAGTATGAGACAGTACAATCAGCCCCAGCATTTT. The chain joins TRBV6-6 to TRBJ1-5; possibly TRBD1 for D (5 bases). Germline V gene lookup returns CDR1 MNHNY and CDR2 SVGAGI (reference sequence). The V and J ends lost 5 bases and 3 bases respectively, with 11 bases between them. The CDR3 has 14 amino acids.

The table lists this clonotype with a few counts. The CDR3 reads CASQILAGTQFF. DNA for the CDR3: TGTGCCAGCCAAATACTAGCGGGGACGCAGTTCTTC. The chain couples TRBV6-1 to TRBJ2-1, with 10 bases that match TRBD2. Germline CDR1 and CDR2: MNHNS and SASEGT. The J segment lost 12 bases and the V segment lost 8 bases, leaving 7 bases of the junction unmatched. This CDR3 has 12 residues.

The chain joins TRBV19 to TRBJ2-1; a possible D gene is TRBD2 (5 bases). V lost 10 bases, J lost 6 bases, and 16 bases lay in between. This CDR3 is built from 13 residues. CDR1 is LNHDA and CDR2 is SQIVND in the germline V gene (reference sequence). Written as DNA, the CDR3 is TGTGCCACCCAACTTGTCGGGGTCAATGAGCAGTTCTTC. Translated, it gives CATQLVGVNEQFF.

This chain links TRBV5-1 with TRBJ2-5, with 15 positions matching TRBD2. The germline V gene has CDR1 SGHRS and CDR2 YFSETQ. The CDR3 has 16 amino acids. With 7 bases clipped from V and 1 base from J, the junction kept 5 bases outside the gene matches. In DNA form, the CDR3 reads TGCGCCAGCGTCCCGGGACTAGCGGGGGGCCAAGAGACCCAGTACTTC. This codes for CASVPGLAGGQETQYF. Full variable domain (missing parts from reference TRBV5-1 and TRBJ2-5): KAGVTQTPRYLIKTRGQQVTLSCSPISGHRSVSWYQQTPGQGLQFLFEYFSETQRNKGNFPGRFSGRQFSNSRSEMNVSTLELGDSALYLCASVPGLAGGQETQYFGPGTRLLVL.

This clonotype was seen only a few times. The chain carries TRBV27 and TRBJ1-1; possibly TRBD1 for D (6 bases). This CDR3 has 14 amino acids. The ends were cut back, 6 bases at V and 2 bases at J, with 13 bases in the middle. In germline, CDR1 is MNHEY, CDR2 SMNVEV (reference sequence). CDR3 nucleotide sequence: TGTGCCAGCAGGATACAGGGCCACAACACTGAAGCTTTCTTT. It is translated as CASRIQGHNTEAFF.